A single sample is the source of the 13 T cell receptor beta chains below, sequenced in a study of blood T cells in healthy people across ages. Alongside a J-beta primer mix, a sample-barcoded 5' primer served in a second PCR lasting roughly 7 to 12 cycles. MiXCR was run by TCRdb on the 5' RACE reads, yielding one entry per CDR3 protein. Here the sample spans roughly 1 million distinct CDR3 sequences, roughly a quarter being singletons. These data are also associated with another study on T cells of mothers and their children.

Specimen: blood. The receptors were sampled from a girl aged 2 to 9 in good health.

This clonotype was recorded a few times. The CDR3 is CASSWVIRNIQYF. The CDR3 bases are TGTGCCAGCAGTTGGGTGATAAGGAACATTCAGTACTTC. V is TRBV12-3 or TRBV12-4 and J is TRBJ2-4; D is unclear. The V gene lost 4 bases and the J gene lost 7 bases, with 11 bases spanning the gap. The CDR3 has 13 residues.

The chain combines TRBV7-2 with TRBJ2-1, with D perhaps TRBD2 (5 bases). Trimming took 5 bases from V and 5 from J, leaving 16 bases between them. The CDR3 runs to 15 residues. In germline, CDR1 is SGHTA, CDR2 FQGNSA. CDR3 sequence: CASSLGLRNNNEQFF. DNA of the CDR3: TGTGCCAGCAGCCTCGGACTCCGTAATAACAATGAGCAGTTCTTC.

The rearrangement links TRBV28 to TRBJ1-4, with unresolved D. Trimming took 5 bases from V and 10 from J, leaving 11 bases between them. The length of the CDR3 is 12 residues. CDR1 and CDR2 (germline): MDHEN, SYDVKM. CDR3 DNA: TGTGCCAGCAGTCAATACACGGGAAAACTGTTTTTT. Its protein product is CASSQYTGKLFF.

V gene TRBV28 combines with J gene TRBJ1-4; D is possibly TRBD1 (6 bases). CDR1 and CDR2 from the germline V gene are MDHEN and SYDVKM. The CDR3 runs to 13 residues. V lost 7 bases, J lost 8 bases, and 14 bases lay in between. In DNA, the CDR3 is TGTGCCAGCAAGAGGGGGGACCCGGAAAAACTGTTTTTT. It specifies CASKRGDPEKLFF. Together with reference TRBV28 and TRBJ1-4, the CDR3 gives the full variable domain: DVKVTQSSRYLVKRTGEKVFLECVQDMDHENMFWYRQDPGLGLRLIYFSYDVKMKEKGDIPEGYSVSREKKERFSLILESASTNQTSMYLCASKRGDPEKLFFGSGTQLSVL.

This clonotype has just a few counts. The chain has TRBV20-1 and TRBJ1-2; D perhaps matches TRBD1 (6 bases). V was trimmed by 4 bases and J by 4 bases, leaving 16 bases between them. Germline lookup yields CDR1 DFQATT and CDR2 SNEGSKA (reference sequence). CDR3 length: 14 amino acids. The CDR3 DNA sequence: TGCAGTGCTAAGGACAGCCACTTATCCTATGGCTACACCTTC. It codes for CSAKDSHLSYGYTF.

This clonotype was found a few times. The genes are TRBV28 and TRBJ2-2; the match to TRBD2 covers 9 bases. V shed 4 bases, J shed 4 bases, and the junction held 4 bases outside the gene matches. This CDR3 has 15 residues. Germline CDR1 and CDR2: MDHEN and SYDVKM. CDR3 region: CASSSGLASTGELFF. CDR3 DNA sequence: TGTGCCAGCAGTTCGGGACTAGCCTCCACCGGGGAGCTGTTTTTT.

The rearrangement links TRBV7-9 to TRBJ2-5; TRBD2 matches 10 bases. The length of the CDR3 is 15 residues. Germline V CDR1 and CDR2: SEHNR, FQNEAQ (reference sequence). V lost 4 bases, J lost 5 bases, and 7 bases stayed unmatched. The CDR3 bases are TGTGCCAGCAGCTCTTCGCTAGCGGGGGATGAGACCCAGTACTTC. The encoded protein is CASSSSLAGDETQYF.

The V call is TRBV29-1, the J call TRBJ1-1; TRBD1 agrees at 7 bases. The V and J ends lost 2 bases and 2 bases, in that order; junction bases with no gene match: 8. The CDR3 extends over 15 amino acids. Germline CDR1 is SQVTM and CDR2 is ANQGSEA. CDR3 sequence (DNA): TGCAGCGTTGAACTTCAGGGGGGGAAAAACACTGAAGCTTTCTTT. Translated: CSVELQGGKNTEAFF.

V gene TRBV28 combines with J gene TRBJ2-5; possible D gene TRBD2, 5 bases. The last part of the DNA fits TRBJ2-1 better; the J call may be wrong. The CDR3 runs to 16 residues. The V gene's germline CDR1 is MDHEN and CDR2 SYDVKM. The CDR3 coding sequence is TGTGCCAGCAGTTTGAATGCGTTCGGAGCGGTCAATGAGCAGTTCTTC. Translated: CASSLNAFGAVNEQFF.

The chain recombines TRBV6-4 with TRBJ1-6; unclear D gene. Trimming removed 0 bases from V and 4 bases from J, with 4 bases in between. CDR3 length: 14 amino acids. Germline loops: CDR1 MRHNA, CDR2 SNTAGT. The CDR3 sequence: CASSDSGYNSPLHF. In nucleotides, the CDR3 is TGTGCCAGCAGTGACTCAGGGTATAATTCACCCCTCCACTTT.

The rearrangement joins TRBV9 to TRBJ1-2; 9 bases map to TRBD1. Germline CDR1 is SGDLS and CDR2 is YYNGEE. V shed 3 bases, J shed 6 bases, and the junction held 3 bases outside the gene matches. The CDR3 sequence is 13 residues long. CDR3 residues: CASSGTGGDGYTF. The DNA for the CDR3 is TGTGCCAGCAGCGGAACAGGGGGCGATGGCTACACCTTC. Drawing the rest from reference TRBV9 and TRBJ1-2, the complete variable domain is DSGVTQTPKHLITATGQRVTLRCSPRSGDLSVYWYQQSLDQGLQFLIQYYNGEERAKGNILERFSAQQFPDLHSELNLSSLELGDSALYFCASSGTGGDGYTFGSGTRLTVV.

The rearrangement links TRBV12-3 or TRBV12-4 to TRBJ2-1, with 8 bases matching TRBD2. The DNA end favors TRBJ2-7, so the J call may be wrong. CDR3 length equals 16 residues. The CDR3 here is CASSSFTGTRNYEQYF. CDR3 in DNA: TGTGCCAGCAGTTCATTCACCGGGACTAGAAATTACGAGCAGTACTTC.

This clonotype showed up many times. V usage is TRBV11-2 and J usage is TRBJ2-7; possible D gene TRBD1, 6 bases. The CDR3 is 17 amino acids. Germline CDR1 reads SGHAT; CDR2 reads FQNNGV. The V end was cut by 1 base, the J end by 0 bases, with 16 bases between. In DNA, the CDR3 is TGTGCCAGCAGCTTAGGCAGGGGCCAATTCGTCTCCTACGAGCAGTACTTC. This codes for CASSLGRGQFVSYEQYF. The full variable domain, completed using reference TRBV11-2 and TRBJ2-7, is EAGVAQSPRYKIIEKRQSVAFWCNPISGHATLYWYQQILGQGPKLLIQFQNNGVVDDSQLPKDRFSAERLKGVDSTLKIQPAKLEDSAVYLCASSLGRGQFVSYEQYFGPGTRLTVT.